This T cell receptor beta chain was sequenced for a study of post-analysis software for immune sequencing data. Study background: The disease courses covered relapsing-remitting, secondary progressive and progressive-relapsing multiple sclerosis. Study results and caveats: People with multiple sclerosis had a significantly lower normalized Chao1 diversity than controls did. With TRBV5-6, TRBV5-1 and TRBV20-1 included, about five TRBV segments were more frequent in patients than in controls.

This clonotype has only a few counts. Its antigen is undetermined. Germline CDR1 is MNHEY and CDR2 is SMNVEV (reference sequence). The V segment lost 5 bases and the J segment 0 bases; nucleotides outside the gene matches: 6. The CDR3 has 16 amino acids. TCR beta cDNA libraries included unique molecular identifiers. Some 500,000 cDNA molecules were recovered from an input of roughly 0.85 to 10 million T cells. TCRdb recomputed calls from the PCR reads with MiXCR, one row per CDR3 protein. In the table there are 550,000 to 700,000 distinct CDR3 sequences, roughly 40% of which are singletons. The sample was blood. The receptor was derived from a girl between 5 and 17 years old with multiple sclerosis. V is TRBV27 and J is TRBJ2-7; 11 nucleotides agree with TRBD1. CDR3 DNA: TGTGCCAGCAGTCCCGGGACAGGGGGGAGCTCCTACGAGCAGTACTTC. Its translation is CASSPGTGGSSYEQYF.